These 32 T cell receptor beta chains originate from one sample sequenced in a study of T cells in Graves' hyperthyroidism and ophthalmopathy. Researchers took RNA transcripts and amplified the TCR beta CDR3 regions from them. The HTBI primer set drove a first-round RT-PCR of the TCR CDR3. Using its own MiXCR run on the multiplex PCR reads, TCRdb lists one record per CDR3 protein. The table shows 550,000 to 800,000 distinct CDR3 sequences, with roughly 15% occurring only once. Sequencing was performed on blood. The receptor set was obtained from a man aged 18 to 29 with Graves' hyperthyroidism.

This clonotype was detected many times. This sequence joins TRBV3-1 and TRBJ2-3, with D hard to call. The CDR3 has 15 amino acids. Germline V gene lookup returns CDR1 LGHDT and CDR2 YNNKEL (reference sequence). V lost 4 bases and J 0 bases, leaving 11 bases between the germline ends. CDR3 loop: CASSPTHSSTDTQYF. The CDR3 region has the DNA TGTGCCAGCAGCCCTACCCATTCTAGCACAGATACGCAGTATTTT.

In its sample, this clonotype was seen a few times. The chain has TRBV27 and TRBJ2-7; D might be TRBD1 (5 bases). Per the germline V gene, CDR1 is MNHEY and CDR2 is SMNVEV (reference sequence). Trimming removed 2 bases from V and 5 bases from J, with 13 bases in between. This CDR3 is built from 14 residues. In DNA form, the CDR3 reads TGTGCCAGCAGTTTAAGGCCCCCAGGGAACGAGCAGTACTTC. Protein sequence: CASSLRPPGNEQYF.

This chain links TRBV6-1 with TRBJ1-1, with 7 positions matching TRBD1. The CDR3 sequence is 15 residues long. Per germline, CDR1 MNHNS and CDR2 SASEGT. The junction had 11 bases not matched to a gene; V was cut back by 6 bases and J by 4 bases. In DNA, the CDR3 is TGTGCCAGCAGCGACCGGGACAGCCAATTCACTGAAGCTTTCTTT. Its translation is CASSDRDSQFTEAFF.

The rearrangement uses TRBV28 and TRBJ2-1, with 10 bases aligning to TRBD2. The V and J ends lost 5 bases and 6 bases, in that order; junction bases with no gene match: 10. This CDR3 is 16 amino acids long. The germline V gene has CDR1 MDHEN and CDR2 SYDVKM. The CDR3 DNA follows: TGTGCCAGCAGTCTCCCCGGGATAGCGGGAGGCAATGAGCAGTTCTTC. It translates to CASSLPGIAGGNEQFF.

This rearrangement joins TRBV19 to TRBJ1-2, with 9 bases aligning to TRBD1. Germline assignment: CDR1 LNHDA and CDR2 SQIVND (reference sequence). Trimming removed 5 bases from V and 2 bases from J; junction bases left unmatched: 6. The CDR3 totals 15 residues. For the CDR3, the DNA is TGTGCCAGTAGTGTCACAGGGGGCACAAACTATGGCTACACCTTC. The encoded protein is CASSVTGGTNYGYTF.

This clonotype was seen a handful of times. The chain is built from TRBV20-1 and TRBJ1-2; TRBD1 matches at 7 bases. Per germline, CDR1 DFQATT and CDR2 SNEGSKA (reference sequence). The CDR3 covers 11 residues. V lost 5 bases, J lost 12 bases, and 9 bases stayed unmatched. The CDR3 region has the DNA TGCAGTGCTGGGGGACAGCTCGGAGACACCTTC. Translating it yields CSAGGQLGDTF.

This clonotype was detected ten times or more. CDR3 sequence reads: CASSFGTDDSYEQYF. CDR3 coding DNA: TGCGCCAGCAGCTTCGGAACTGACGACTCCTACGAGCAGTACTTC. The genes are TRBV5-1 and TRBJ2-7; D remains unclear. Germline lookup yields CDR1 SGHRS and CDR2 YFSETQ. Trimming pared 2 bases from V and 0 bases from J, leaving 12 bases between. The CDR3 totals 15 residues.

There are many counts of this clonotype. The rearrangement links TRBV27 to TRBJ2-6; D might be TRBD2 (6 bases). Trimming took off 3 bases at V and 1 base at J, with 13 bases between the two ends. Germline V CDR1 and CDR2: MNHEY, SMNVEV (reference sequence). CDR3 size: 17 residues. The CDR3 DNA sequence: TGTGCCAGCAGTTTCGAGGGAGGAATATCTGGGGCCAACGTCCTGACTTTC. Protein product: CASSFEGGISGANVLTF.

The rearrangement uses TRBV7-9 and TRBJ2-5; TRBD1 aligns across 7 bases. Germline-derived CDR1 and CDR2 are SEHNR and FQNEAQ (reference sequence). This CDR3 region has 14 residues. V lost 7 bases and J lost 2; bases outside the gene matches: 7. The CDR3 is CASTSGQSQETQYF. In DNA, the CDR3 is TGTGCCAGCACCTCGGGACAGTCACAAGAGACCCAGTACTTC. The variable domain in full, with the rest retrieved from reference TRBV7-9 and TRBJ2-5, is DTGVSQNPRHKITKRGQNVTFRCDPISEHNRLYWYRQTLGQGPEFLTYFQNEAQLEKSRLLSDRFSAERPKGSFSTLEIQRTEQGDSAMYLCASTSGQSQETQYFGPGTRLLVL.

This clonotype was seen many times. The CDR3: CASSLTLAGGPLDTQYF. The CDR3 region has the DNA TGTGCCAGCAGCTTAACCCTAGCGGGAGGGCCTCTCGATACGCAGTATTTT. The V and J genes are TRBV7-3 and TRBJ2-3; TRBD2 matches at 12 bases. V lost 0 bases and J lost 6; bases outside the gene matches: 7. The CDR3 is made up of 17 amino acids. Germline CDR1 reads SGHTA; CDR2 reads FQGTGA.

CDR3 nucleotides: TGTGCCAGCAGCCAATCTCGGGACAGCACCTACGAGCAGTACTTC. Translating it yields CASSQSRDSTYEQYF. The rearrangement links TRBV5-6 to TRBJ2-7, with TRBD1 matching 7 bases. The J segment lost 2 bases and the V segment lost 4 bases, leaving 9 bases of the junction unmatched. From germline, CDR1 is SGHDT and CDR2 YYEEEE. The CDR3 is 15 amino acids.

The chain's CDR3 is CASSFKRNIQYF. CDR3 in DNA: TGTGCCAGCAGTTTCAAGAGAAACATTCAGTACTTC. This rearrangement joins TRBV12-3 or TRBV12-4 to TRBJ2-4, with D uncertain. Deletions cut 3 bases from V and 6 bases from J, with 6 bases between. This CDR3 contains 12 residues.

The table lists this clonotype with many counts. The CDR3 region is CSASASGTGHEQYF. The CDR3 nucleotides are TGCAGTGCTAGCGCCTCCGGGACCGGGCACGAGCAGTACTTC. The J gene is TRBJ2-7, the V gene TRBV20-1, with D perhaps being TRBD1 or TRBD2 (5 bases each). The CDR3 loop spans 14 amino acids. CDR1 is DFQATT, CDR2 SNEGSKA, per germline (reference sequence). V was cut by 3 bases and J by 5 bases, with 17 bases left in between.

This clonotype occurred many times. V is TRBV12-5 and J is TRBJ2-3; 7 bases fit TRBD2. With V trimmed by 9 bases and J by 0 bases, 6 bases remained unmatched. This CDR3 is 14 amino acids long. Germline CDR1 reads LGHNT; CDR2 reads FRNRAP. The CDR3 loop reads CASKTSTSTDTQYF. The CDR3 DNA sequence: TGTGCTAGCAAGACTAGCACTAGCACAGATACGCAGTATTTT.

The chain carries TRBV29-1 and TRBJ2-5, with unresolved D. The CDR3 extends over 12 amino acids. Deletions cut 6 bases from V and 0 bases from J, with 8 bases between. CDR1 and CDR2 from the germline V gene are SQVTM and ANQGSEA. In DNA form, the CDR3 reads TGCAGCGTCCGGGTCGACCAAGAGACCCAGTACTTC. This translates into CSVRVDQETQYF.

At least ten counts were recorded for this clonotype. V is TRBV18 and J is TRBJ2-1, with TRBD2 identical over 13 bases. Germline V gene lookup returns CDR1 KGHSH and CDR2 LQKENI. Unmatched junction bases numbered 6, after V lost 1 base and J lost 9 bases. This CDR3 is built from 16 residues. The CDR3 DNA is TGTGCCAGCTCACCACTACTAGCGGGAGGGCCGGTTGAGCAGTTCTTC. Translating it yields CASSPLLAGGPVEQFF.

The table lists this clonotype with many counts. The rearrangement links TRBV12-3 or TRBV12-4 to TRBJ2-3; D gene ambiguous. The CDR3 extends over 13 amino acids. V was cut by 4 bases and J by 6 bases, with 11 bases left in between. CDR3 residues: CASSSSLWDTQYF. DNA of the CDR3: TGTGCCAGCAGTTCCTCACTATGGGATACGCAGTATTTT.

The gene calls are TRBV9 and TRBJ2-1, with 8 positions matching TRBD2. Germline V gene lookup returns CDR1 SGDLS and CDR2 YYNGEE. The CDR3 is 15 amino acids. With 5 bases clipped from V and 6 bases from J, the junction kept 10 bases outside the gene matches. CDR3 loop: CASSVSGRVSNEQFF. CDR3 in DNA: TGTGCCAGCAGTGTGAGCGGGAGAGTGAGCAATGAGCAGTTCTTC.

J is TRBJ2-2 and V is TRBV9; D not resolved. CDR1 and CDR2 (germline): SGDLS, YYNGEE. V was trimmed by 4 bases and J by 1 base, leaving 8 bases between them. The CDR3 is 14 residues long. The CDR3 protein is CASSLLGNTGELFF. The CDR3 bases are TGTGCCAGCAGCCTCCTAGGGAACACCGGGGAGCTGTTTTTT. Filled out from reference TRBV9 and TRBJ2-2, the complete variable domain reads DSGVTQTPKHLITATGQRVTLRCSPRSGDLSVYWYQQSLDQGLQFLIQYYNGEERAKGNILERFSAQQFPDLHSELNLSSLELGDSALYFCASSLLGNTGELFFGEGSRLTVL.

This clonotype was seen many times. CDR3 residues: CATSDLRRGEQSEQFF. The CDR3 DNA reads as TGTGCCACCAGTGATTTGCGGAGGGGGGAACAGAGTGAGCAGTTCTTC. The chain employs TRBV24-1 and TRBJ2-1; either TRBD1 or TRBD2 may supply D (6 bases each). This CDR3 is built from 16 residues. CDR1 is KGHDR and CDR2 is SFDVKD in the germline V gene. Trimming took off 0 bases at V and 9 bases at J, with 17 bases between the two ends.

This sequence joins TRBV25-1 and TRBJ2-7; 7 nucleotides align to TRBD1. Germline V gene lookup returns CDR1 MGHDK and CDR2 SYGVNS. V dropped 3 bases and J dropped 5; count of bases not matched to a gene: 16. The CDR3 is 17 residues long. DNA of the CDR3: TGTGCCAGCAGTGATCCCCCAGATACGACAGGGCACCACGAGCAGTACTTC. It encodes CASSDPPDTTGHHEQYF.

This clonotype was counted ten times or more. The DNA of the CDR3 is TGTGCCAGCAGTGAAGCGCTTTGGGCGGCTAGCACAGATACGCAGTATTTT. Residues: CASSEALWAASTDTQYF. The chain recombines TRBV2 with TRBJ2-3; D ambiguous. This CDR3 region has 17 residues. Between the trimmed V and J ends, which lost 0 bases and 0 bases, there was a span of 13 bases. Germline loops: CDR1 SNHLY, CDR2 FYNNEI.

The genes are TRBV5-5 and TRBJ2-4; D is unclear. The CDR3 is 16 residues long. The V end lost 4 bases, the J end lost 6 bases, and 20 bases lay between the germline ends. Looked up from germline, CDR1 is SGHKS and CDR2 is YYEKEE (reference sequence). The CDR3 sequence: CASSQENSNSGNIQYF. CDR3 nucleotide sequence: TGTGCCAGCAGCCAAGAGAATTCCAATTCCGGAAACATTCAGTACTTC. The entire variable domain, with the rest obtained from reference TRBV5-5 and TRBJ2-4, is as follows: DAGVTQSPTHLIKTRGQQVTLRCSPISGHKSVSWYQQVLGQGPQFIFQYYEKEERGRGNFPDRFSARQFPNYSSELNVNALLLGDSALYLCASSQENSNSGNIQYFGAGTRLSVL.

This chain uses TRBV5-1 with TRBJ2-1; D may be TRBD1 (5 bases). The CDR3 loop spans 14 amino acids. CDR1 SGHRS and CDR2 YFSETQ come from the germline V gene. Trimming cost V 1 base and J 6 bases, with 11 bases left between them. CDR3 region: CASSLKGRGNEQFF. The CDR3 DNA is TGCGCCAGCAGCTTGAAGGGAAGGGGCAATGAGCAGTTCTTC. The variable domain in full, with the rest retrieved from reference TRBV5-1 and TRBJ2-1, is KAGVTQTPRYLIKTRGQQVTLSCSPISGHRSVSWYQQTPGQGLQFLFEYFSETQRNKGNFPGRFSGRQFSNSRSEMNVSTLELGDSALYLCASSLKGRGNEQFFGPGTRLTVL.

CDR3 DNA sequence: TGCAGCGCCCTGACGTGGGCAGGTTATGGCTACACCTTC. Translated, it gives CSALTWAGYGYTF. V is TRBV29-1 and J is TRBJ1-2; D remains unclear. The CDR3 totals 13 residues. CDR1 and CDR2 (germline): SQVTM, ANQGSEA. Trimming stripped 7 bases from V and 5 bases from J, with 17 bases between.

The chain employs TRBV20-1 and TRBJ1-5, with D hard to call. With 6 bases removed from V and 0 bases from J, the gap between germline ends came to 15 bases. Germline lookup yields CDR1 DFQATT and CDR2 SNEGSKA (reference sequence). This CDR3 is built from 15 residues. The CDR3: CSAADNFVSNQPQHF. DNA of the CDR3: TGCAGTGCCGCCGACAATTTTGTTAGCAATCAGCCCCAGCATTTT.

The DNA for the CDR3 is TGTGCCAGCAGTAAAGACAGGCCCGGCAATCAGCCCCAGCATTTT. Translated, it gives CASSKDRPGNQPQHF. This chain uses TRBV6-2 or TRBV6-3 with TRBJ1-5; D may be TRBD1 (6 bases). CDR1 MNHEY and CDR2 SVGEGT come from the germline V gene. The CDR3 consists of 15 residues. With 5 bases removed from V and 2 bases from J, the gap between germline ends came to 13 bases.

This clonotype appeared many times. V usage is TRBV29-1 and J usage is TRBJ2-7; D tentatively fits TRBD1 or TRBD2 (7 bases each). Germline loops: CDR1 SQVTM, CDR2 ANQGSEA. V was shortened by 8 bases and J by 3 bases, with 20 bases between the two germline ends. The CDR3 runs to 14 residues. The CDR3 DNA is TGCAGCTCCCGCCAGGGGGGGCCTAACTACGAGCAGTACTTC. Translated: CSSRQGGPNYEQYF.

This clonotype appeared many times. V is TRBV3-1 and J is TRBJ1-1; D remains unclear. The length of the CDR3 is 15 residues. CDR1 LGHDT and CDR2 YNNKEL come from the germline V gene (reference sequence). Trimming left V 4 bases short and J 0 bases short, with 12 bases between. The CDR3 reads CASSLRAALNTEAFF. CDR3 nucleotides: TGTGCCAGCAGCCTCCGGGCCGCCCTGAACACTGAAGCTTTCTTT.

There are many counts of this clonotype. The gene calls are TRBV3-1 and TRBJ1-1; D uncertain. The germline V and J ends were trimmed by 1 base and 1 base, with 7 bases remaining between them. This CDR3 has 14 residues. Germline V gives CDR1 LGHDT, CDR2 YNNKEL (reference sequence). CDR3 nucleotide sequence: TGTGCCAGCAGCCAAGGAGGAGCGAACACTGAAGCTTTCTTT. Residues: CASSQGGANTEAFF. The full variable domain, completed using reference TRBV3-1 and TRBJ1-1, is DTAVSQTPKYLVTQMGNDKSIKCEQNLGHDTMYWYKQDSKKFLKIMFSYNNKELIINETVPNRFSPKSPDKAHLNLHINSLELGDSAVYFCASSQGGANTEAFFGQGTRLTVV.

This clonotype was counted many times. V gene TRBV12-3 or TRBV12-4 combines with J gene TRBJ2-7; 9 positions agree with TRBD1. Losses at the gene ends were 3 bases for V and 3 bases for J; bases not matched to a gene: 6. The CDR3 consists of 15 residues. This chain's CDR3 is CASSFSGQGGYEQYF. The DNA for the CDR3 is TGTGCCAGCAGTTTCTCGGGACAGGGAGGCTACGAGCAGTACTTC.

This clonotype has ten or more counts. The V call is TRBV2, the J call TRBJ2-7, with D tentatively TRBD2 (6 bases). The CDR3 contains 13 residues. The germline V gene has CDR1 SNHLY and CDR2 FYNNEI. V gave up 8 bases and J gave up 2 bases, with 13 bases separating them. CDR3 in DNA: TGTGCCAGCGGGGGGACTTCAACCTACGAGCAGTACTTC. Translation gives CASGGTSTYEQYF.